These T cell receptor beta chains were read from a single sample in a study of CD8+ T cells in alopecia areata. Clones were read by immunoSEQ multiplex PCR, and TCRdb kept only the in-frame ones, dropping some. Counted here are roughly 140,000 clones, about two thirds occurring once; the ten biggest clones make up 30% to 45%. Sequenced: CD8+ T cells sorted from blood. These receptors all stem from a human donor in good health. CDR3s include the opening cysteine and the closing phenylalanine or tryptophan. The D gene is left open where the match is weak. A row's size may be missing; if present it is once, few, many or a size class.

size,D,V,J,CDR3,DNA
-,-,TRBV29-1,TRBJ2-7,CSVGSGAAYEQYF,TGCAGCGTTGGGTCCGGGGCAGCCTACGAGCAGTACTTC
-,-,TRBV15,TRBJ2-7,CATSLERAYEQYF,TGTGCCACCAGCCTCGAGAGGGCCTACGAGCAGTACTTC
-,-,TRBV9,TRBJ2-1,CASSVRLEADEQFF,TGTGCCAGCAGCGTACGACTGGAAGCGGATGAGCAGTTCTTC
-,-,TRBV29-1,TRBJ2-7,CSATGREQYF,TGCAGCGCAACTGGGCGCGAGCAGTACTTC
-,-,TRBV29-1,TRBJ2-1,CSVEVVDYNEQFF,TGCAGCGTTGAAGTGGTGGACTACAATGAGCAGTTCTTC
few,-,TRBV4-2,TRBJ2-1,CASSQERVGSYNEQFF,TGTGCCAGCAGCCAAGAGAGGGTAGGCTCCTACAATGAGCAGTTCTTC
-,-,TRBV4-1,TRBJ1-1,CASSQSGINTEAFF,TGCGCCAGCAGCCAGTCAGGGATCAACACTGAAGCTTTCTTT
-,-,TRBV2,TRBJ2-1,CARRVSSYNEQFF,TGTGCCAGAAGGGTATCTTCCTACAATGAGCAGTTCTTC
-,-,TRBV19,TRBJ1-4,CASSSVSRAAVELFF,TGTGCCAGTAGTTCGGTGTCTCGGGCGGCCGTGGAACTGTTTTTT
-,TRBD1,TRBV27,TRBJ2-7,CASSPGTGVHEQYF,TGTGCCAGCAGTCCAGGGACAGGGGTCCACGAGCAGTACTTC
-,TRBD2,TRBV30,TRBJ2-1,CAWSPGLTYNEQFF,TGTGCCTGGAGCCCGGGACTAACATACAATGAGCAGTTCTTC
-,-,TRBV2,TRBJ1-2,CASRTGRYGYTF,TGTGCCAGCAGGACAGGAAGATATGGCTACACCTTC
-,TRBD2,TRBV30,TRBJ2-7,CAWSTSGIPGGQYF,TGTGCCTGGAGTACTAGCGGGATCCCCGGGGGGCAGTACTTC
-,TRBD1,TRBV5-1,TRBJ1-1,CASSSTGDGTEAFF,TGCGCCAGCAGCTCGACAGGGGACGGCACTGAAGCTTTCTTT
-,-,TRBV29-1,TRBJ1-2,CSVAAGGNYGYTF,TGCAGCGTTGCCGCCGGGGGGAACTATGGCTACACCTTC
-,-,TRBV6-5,TRBJ1-2,CASSYEQGNYGYTF,TGTGCCAGCAGTTACGAACAAGGAAACTATGGCTACACCTTC
-,-,TRBV30,TRBJ1-1,CAWSVPGPGLGHGAEAFF,TGTGCCTGGAGTGTACCGGGACCGGGATTGGGTCATGGGGCTGAAGCTTTCTTT
few,TRBD2,TRBV11-2,TRBJ2-1,CASSLGILAGGDEQFF,TGTGCCAGCAGCTTAGGTATACTAGCGGGGGGTGATGAGCAGTTCTTC
few,-,TRBV5-1,TRBJ2-1,CASSLASLSYNEQFF,TGCGCCAGCAGCTTGGCGAGTCTTAGCTACAATGAGCAGTTCTTC
few,TRBD2,TRBV19,TRBJ2-7,CASSMGLAYEQYF,TGTGCCAGTAGTATGGGACTAGCCTACGAGCAGTACTTC
-,TRBD1,TRBV29-1,TRBJ1-2,CSAEQGRRYGYTF,TGCAGCGCGGAACAGGGGCGTCGCTATGGCTACACCTTC
few,-,TRBV10-3,TRBJ2-7,CATKRGHEQYF,TGTGCCACCAAGAGGGGCCACGAGCAGTACTTC
-,TRBD2,TRBV5-1,TRBJ2-1,CASSLDTSGYYNEQFF,TGCGCCAGCAGCTTGGACACTAGCGGGTACTACAATGAGCAGTTCTTC
-,TRBD2,TRBV4-2,TRBJ2-1,CASSGLAGGPDEQFF,TGTGCCAGCAGCGGACTAGCGGGAGGGCCGGATGAGCAGTTCTTC
once,-,TRBV9,TRBJ1-5,CASSVGSNQPQHF,TGTGCCAGCAGCGTAGGAAGCAATCAGCCCCAGCATTTT
-,-,TRBV23-1,TRBJ2-1,CASSHYNRTIPHSYNEQFF,TGCGCCAGCAGTCACTATAATCGGACAATCCCTCACTCCTACAATGAGCAGTTCTTC
-,-,TRBV20-1,TRBJ2-1,CSARRSNEQFF,TGCAGTGCTAGACGGAGCAATGAGCAGTTCTTC
few,-,TRBV28,TRBJ1-2,CASSLTRTGLYGYTF,TGTGCCAGCAGTTTAACCCGCACAGGCCTCTATGGCTACACCTTC
-,TRBD1,TRBV9,TRBJ2-5,CASSVLRTGEQETQYF,TGTGCCAGCAGCGTTCTTCGGACAGGGGAGCAAGAGACCCAGTACTTC
-,TRBD2,TRBV29-1,TRBJ2-1,CSVDAGGLNEQFF,TGCAGCGTTGATGCGGGAGGGCTCAATGAGCAGTTCTTC
-,TRBD1,TRBV7-8,TRBJ2-7,CASSLAARTGGFEQYF,TGTGCCAGCAGCTTAGCGGCCCGGACAGGGGGATTCGAGCAGTACTTC
few,-,TRBV27,TRBJ2-3,CASRMGRTTDTQYF,TGTGCCAGCAGGATGGGAAGAACCACAGATACGCAGTATTTT
-,-,TRBV29-1,TRBJ2-3,CSVEKGGWRIDTQYF,TGCAGCGTTGAAAAGGGCGGCTGGCGTATAGATACGCAGTATTTT
few,-,TRBV5-1,TRBJ2-2,CASSPPTGRTGELFF,TGCGCCAGCAGCCCCCCGACAGGGAGGACCGGGGAGCTGTTTTTT
-,-,TRBV5-6,TRBJ2-7,CASSFGYEQYF,TGTGCCAGCAGCTTTGGGTACGAGCAGTACTTC
-,-,TRBV28,TRBJ2-1,CASRGNEQFF,TGTGCCAGCAGGGGGAATGAGCAGTTCTTC
few,TRBD2,TRBV5-4,TRBJ2-1,CASSLAGTSGVYNEQFF,TGTGCCAGCAGCTTGGCCGGGACTAGCGGGGTTTACAATGAGCAGTTCTTC
few,-,TRBV29-1,TRBJ2-7,CSVRRGYEQYF,TGCAGCGTTAGAAGAGGCTACGAGCAGTACTTC
few,TRBD2,TRBV29-1,TRBJ2-7,CSVDNVAGGFYEQYF,TGCAGCGTTGATAACGTAGCGGGAGGGTTCTACGAGCAGTACTTC
-,-,TRBV4-1,TRBJ1-1,CASRQNTEAFF,TGCGCCAGCAGACAGAACACTGAAGCTTTCTTT
-,TRBD1,TRBV27,TRBJ1-1,CASSFGTGTEAFF,TGTGCCAGCAGTTTTGGGACAGGCACTGAAGCTTTCTTT
-,TRBD2,TRBV9,TRBJ2-2,CASSGSGVTGELFF,TGTGCCAGCAGCGGTAGCGGGGTCACCGGGGAGCTGTTTTTT
-,TRBD1,TRBV5-1,TRBJ2-7,CASSWDSEQYF,TGCGCCAGCAGCTGGGACAGCGAGCAGTACTTC
-,-,TRBV7-6,TRBJ1-1,CASSSSPSLNTEAFF,TGTGCCAGCAGCTCCAGCCCAAGTCTGAACACTGAAGCTTTCTTT
-,TRBD1,TRBV7-8,TRBJ1-2,CASSLEDRDNGYTF,TGTGCCAGCAGCTTAGAGGACAGGGATAATGGCTACACCTTC
once,-,TRBV27,TRBJ1-4,CASSLSFQGREKLFF,TGTGCCAGCAGTTTATCGTTCCAGGGTCGCGAAAAACTGTTTTTT
-,TRBD1,TRBV27,TRBJ1-1,CASSLFSRQGNTEAFF,TGTGCCAGCAGTTTATTCTCCCGACAGGGGAACACTGAAGCTTTCTTT
-,-,TRBV11-2,TRBJ2-2,CAGGMPAGELFF,TGTGCCGGAGGGATGCCGGCCGGGGAGCTGTTTTTT
few,-,TRBV29-1,TRBJ2-1,CSVEEDHRQPEQFF,TGCAGCGTTGAGGAAGATCACCGACAGCCAGAGCAGTTCTTC
-,-,TRBV11-2,TRBJ2-3,CASSLSQADTQYF,TGTGCCAGCAGCTTATCGCAGGCAGATACGCAGTATTTT
-,TRBD2,TRBV7-2,TRBJ2-7,CASSPVAGEQYF,TGTGCCAGCAGCCCTGTAGCGGGCGAGCAGTACTTC
few,-,TRBV5-1,TRBJ2-1,CASSSLEGRNEQFF,TGCGCCAGCAGCTCCCTGGAGGGGCGGAATGAGCAGTTCTTC
few,TRBD1,TRBV7-9,TRBJ2-5,CASSLALTGELGETQYF,TGTGCCAGCAGCTTAGCGCTCACAGGGGAATTAGGAGAGACCCAGTACTTC
-,TRBD1,TRBV7-9,TRBJ1-2,CASSSRDRAGNGYTF,TGTGCCAGCAGCTCCCGGGACAGGGCTGGGAATGGCTACACCTTC
few,TRBD2,TRBV11-2,TRBJ2-3,CASSRGGAPTDTQYF,TGTGCCAGCAGCCGGGGGGGGGCACCCACAGATACGCAGTATTTT
-,-,TRBV7-2,TRBJ2-3,CASSSIRGLGDTQYF,TGTGCCAGCAGCTCCATCCGGGGCCTAGGCGATACGCAGTATTTT
-,-,TRBV4-2,TRBJ2-7,CASSQDDEQYF,TGTGCCAGCAGCCAAGATGACGAGCAGTACTTC
-,TRBD1,TRBV29-1,TRBJ2-7,CSVTGGGSYEQYF,TGCAGCGTTACAGGGGGCGGGAGCTACGAGCAGTACTTC
-,-,TRBV6-1,TRBJ2-2,CASEVDGRGELFF,TGTGCCAGTGAAGTGGACGGTCGGGGGGAGCTGTTTTTT